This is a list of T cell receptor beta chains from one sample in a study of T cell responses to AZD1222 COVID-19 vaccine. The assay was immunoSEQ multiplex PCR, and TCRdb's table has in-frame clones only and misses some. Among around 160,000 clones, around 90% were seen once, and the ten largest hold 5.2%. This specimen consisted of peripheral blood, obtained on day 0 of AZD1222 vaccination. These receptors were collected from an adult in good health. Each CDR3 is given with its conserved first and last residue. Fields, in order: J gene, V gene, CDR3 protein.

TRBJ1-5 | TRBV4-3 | CASSQDTGPNQPQHF
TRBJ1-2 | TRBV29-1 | CSVVGRLNYGYTF
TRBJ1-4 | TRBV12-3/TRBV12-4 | CASSWDRGKLFF
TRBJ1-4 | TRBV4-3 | CASSQDRGPNEKLFF
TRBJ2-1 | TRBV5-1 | CASSLAGFKFSNEQFF
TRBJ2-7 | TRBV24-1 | CATSLAGGREDEQYF
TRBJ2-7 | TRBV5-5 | CASSLERRIPSYEQYF
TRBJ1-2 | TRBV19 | CASTTGGGYTF
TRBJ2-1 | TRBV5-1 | CASSRGASGYNEQFF
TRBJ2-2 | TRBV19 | CASTGGAGELFF
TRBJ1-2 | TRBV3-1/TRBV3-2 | CASSYPGVTYGYTF
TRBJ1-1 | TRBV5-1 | CASSLEAGGDTEAFF
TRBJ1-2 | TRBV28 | CASSLRGRANYGYTF
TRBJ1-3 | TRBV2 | CARQGPHSGNTIYF
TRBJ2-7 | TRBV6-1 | CASSEIGGGSSYEQYF
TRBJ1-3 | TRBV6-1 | CASSDLLETSIYF
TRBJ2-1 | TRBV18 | CASSRTSGPNEQFF
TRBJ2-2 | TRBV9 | CASSAWGQAAGELFF
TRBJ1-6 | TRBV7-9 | CASSLNLGYSPLHF
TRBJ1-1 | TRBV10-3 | CASRGGALSEAFF
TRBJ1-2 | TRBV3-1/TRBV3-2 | CASSSGTAFGYTF
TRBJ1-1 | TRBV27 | CASSPRGHRGNEAFF
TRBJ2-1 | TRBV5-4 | CAGHGRGRADLRDNEQFF
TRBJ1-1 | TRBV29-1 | CSVPVMNTEAFF
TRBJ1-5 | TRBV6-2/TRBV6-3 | CASSRRTGNNQPQHF
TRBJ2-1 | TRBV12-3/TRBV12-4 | CASGRGGWNEQFF
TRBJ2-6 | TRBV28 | CASSFGGFGANVLTF
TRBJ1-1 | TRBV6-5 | CASRGVNEAFF
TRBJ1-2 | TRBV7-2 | CASSTRQGAGYTF
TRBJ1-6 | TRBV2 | CASSPTVNSPLHF
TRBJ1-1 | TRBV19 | CASNQAGQGGSEAFF
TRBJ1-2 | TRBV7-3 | CASSLQEYYGYTF
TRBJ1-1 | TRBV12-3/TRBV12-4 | CASRGQANTEAFF
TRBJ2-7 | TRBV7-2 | CASSKDWDSRKNEQYF
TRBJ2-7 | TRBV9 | CASSEGLQVYEQYF
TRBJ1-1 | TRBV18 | CASSPPEGYRAEAFF
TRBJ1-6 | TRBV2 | CASSEGGRGTAPLHF
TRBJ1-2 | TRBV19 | CASSLDGSNYGYTF
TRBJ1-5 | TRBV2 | CASTQFVGQPQHF
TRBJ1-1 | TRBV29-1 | CSVERRMNTEAFF
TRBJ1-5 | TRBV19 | CATTSGGGSNQPQHF
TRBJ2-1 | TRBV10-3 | CAISESKGLAGVGNEQFF
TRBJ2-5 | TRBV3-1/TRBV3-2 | CASSQVYGNQEETQYF
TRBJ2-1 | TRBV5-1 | CASSAWTSGRAGDNEQFF
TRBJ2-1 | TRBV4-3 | CASSQDTGSGEQFF
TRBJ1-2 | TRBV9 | CASSFHKGQEHYGYTF
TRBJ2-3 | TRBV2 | CASKQGSDTQYF
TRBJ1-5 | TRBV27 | CASSLISDSPNQPQHF
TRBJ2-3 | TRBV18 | CASSRQTDTDTQYF
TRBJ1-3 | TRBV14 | CASSHEGWISGNTIYF
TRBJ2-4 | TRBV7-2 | CASSLQGAVKNIQYF
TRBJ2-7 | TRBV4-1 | CASSQSGTGSYEQYF
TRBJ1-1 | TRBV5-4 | CASSPTGPSTEAFF
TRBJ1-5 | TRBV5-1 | CASTETGGGQPQHF
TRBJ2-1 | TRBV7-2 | CASSLTGLNEQFF
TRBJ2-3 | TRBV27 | CASSVAGRGLGSTNTQYF
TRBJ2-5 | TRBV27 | CASSSSGSAETQYF
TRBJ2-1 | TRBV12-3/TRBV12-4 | CASSPGQNNEQFF
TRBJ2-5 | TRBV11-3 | CASSSGLEPETQYF
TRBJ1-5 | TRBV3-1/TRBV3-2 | CASSPTGGDNQPQHF